This T cell receptor (beta chain) was captured in a study of identical twins. Study-level points and caveats: Shared out-of-frame alpha sequences (those common to twins) showed excess low generation probability. Zero-insertion analyses might be partly confounded by invariant T cells like MAIT and iNKT.

As to this clonotype: Its specificity is unknown.

In TCRdb, the 5' RACE reads were re-called with MiXCR into one record per CDR3 protein. The sample consists of a few hundred thousand distinct CDR3 sequences, around 15% of them appearing once. This CDR3 region has 16 residues. The J segment lost 5 bases and the V segment lost 2 bases, leaving 4 bases of the junction unmatched. Germline V gene sequence: CDR1 KGHDR, CDR2 SFDVKD. The sample was also linked to a second study, of yellow fever vaccine responses in identical twins.

Sequencing input: CD4+ T cells sorted from blood. The gene calls are TRBV24-1 and TRBJ2-2, with 10 positions matching TRBD2. The receptor was isolated from a woman aged 18-29 years in good health. The CDR3 DNA sequence: TGTGCCACCAGTGATTCGGGACTAGCGTGGACCGGGGAGCTGTTTTTT. The encoded protein is CATSDSGLAWTGELFF.